The clone carrying this TCR beta chain has just a few counts. What it binds is unknown. The data originate from a study of neurological immune-mediated disorders. Study-wide results and caveats: The study found the most TCR clonal expansion in HTLV-1-associated myelopathy and the least in multiple sclerosis, below healthy controls.

TCRdb fed the 5' RACE reads into MiXCR, producing one record per CDR3 protein. In the table there are 70,000 to 75,000 distinct CDR3 sequences, about 13% of which are singletons. The V end lost 2 bases, the J end lost 5 bases, and 13 bases lay between the germline ends. Germline loops: CDR1 SGHVS, CDR2 FQNEAQ. This CDR3 contains 15 residues. Stated time point: longitudinal time-point 1 (baseline). The chain recombines TRBV7-8 with TRBJ1-5; a weak D match, TRBD1 (6 bases). The specimen sequenced was PBMCs. The TCR comes from a female donor with HTLV-1-associated myelopathy (HAM/TSP). CDR3 region: CASSLSGTQHQPQHF. As DNA, the CDR3 is TGTGCCAGCAGCTTATCCGGGACACAACATCAGCCCCAGCATTTT. The full variable domain, completed using reference TRBV7-8 and TRBJ1-5, is GAGVSQSPRYKVAKRGQDVALRCDPISGHVSLFWYQQALGQGPEFLTYFQNEAQLDKSGLPSDRFFAERPEGSVSTLKIQRTQQEDSAVYLCASSLSGTQHQPQHFGDGTRLSIL.